This TCR beta chain was sequenced during a study of human T cells and chemical hapten exposure. On the study more broadly: Sensitizing treatment utilized 2% DPC over a 2 cm by 2 cm portion of upper inner arm skin. Diagnoses of alopecia areata, totalis or universalis occurred in mostly female patients. Findings and caveats of the study: Unchanged with DPC sensitization were TCRs above 1 in 1000 frequency. Compared to controls, expanded TCRs made significantly more large clusters of similar CDR3s.

The CDR3 consists of 14 residues. The germline gives CDR1 SQVTM, CDR2 ANQGSEA. V was pared by 6 bases and J by 2 bases, with 8 bases of the junction left unmatched. TCRdb re-derived calls from the RACE reads in MiXCR, one entry per CDR3 protein. The data contain about 61,000 distinct CDR3 sequences, 5.5% to 7.5% of them seen just once; the ten biggest clones take up over 1.5%. Concerning this clonotype: Its antigen remains unidentified.

Time point here: pre-sensitization, week 0. Treatment of the sample: therapeutic diphenylcyclopropenone sensitization with weekly scalp DPC. The receptor was derived from a woman in her 30s with alopecia areata. Some clones in this sample may be carry-over from other donors' samples. This sample comprised whole blood, obtained in connection with sensitization to the hapten diphenylcyclopropenone (DPC). This chain links TRBV29-1 with TRBJ2-3; 7 bases line up with TRBD1. The CDR3 sequence: CSVQTGSPTDTQYF. In DNA form, the CDR3 reads TGCAGCGTCCAGACAGGGAGCCCCACAGATACGCAGTATTTT.